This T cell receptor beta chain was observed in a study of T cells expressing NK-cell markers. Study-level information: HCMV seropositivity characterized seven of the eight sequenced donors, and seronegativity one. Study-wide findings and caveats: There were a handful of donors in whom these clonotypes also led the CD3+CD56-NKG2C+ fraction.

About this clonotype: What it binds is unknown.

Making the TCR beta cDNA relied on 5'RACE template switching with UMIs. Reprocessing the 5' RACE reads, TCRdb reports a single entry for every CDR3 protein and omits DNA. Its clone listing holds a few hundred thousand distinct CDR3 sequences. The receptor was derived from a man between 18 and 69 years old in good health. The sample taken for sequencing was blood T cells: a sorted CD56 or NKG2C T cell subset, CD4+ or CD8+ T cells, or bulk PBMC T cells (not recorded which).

CDR3 protein: CASSIRDRVTNTGELFF. J is TRBJ2-2 and V is TRBV9. The CDR3 length is 17 residues. Germline V gene lookup returns CDR1 SGDLS and CDR2 YYNGEE.